The rows below give T cell receptor beta chains drawn from one sample of a study of PD-1 blockade in classical Hodgkin lymphoma. The protocol was immunoSEQ multiplex PCR, while the TCRdb copy is restricted to in-frame clones and leaves out a portion. The sample comprises about 97,000 clones, approximately 80% of which are singletons, and less than 15% rests with the top ten. Specimen: peripheral blood mononuclear cells (PBMCs), collected at baseline. These receptors all come from a human donor with classical Hodgkin lymphoma. The conserved cysteine and the conserved F or W are not part of the CDR3 here.

V: TRBV6-6
length: 11
J: TRBJ1-2
CDR3: ASSYEGNRGCT

V: TRBV6-6
length: 11
J: TRBJ2-7
CDR3: ASSYGSVYEQY

V: TRBV7-3
length: 13
J: TRBJ2-1
CDR3: ASSLLQGDHNEQF

V: TRBV6-5
length: 10
J: TRBJ2-7
CDR3: ASSPKAGAPR

V: TRBV9
length: 13
J: TRBJ1-1
CDR3: ASSVDPRLDTEAF

V: TRBV2
length: 12
J: TRBJ2-1
CDR3: ATGPGLSYNEQF

V: TRBV6-5
length: 8
J: TRBJ2-7
CDR3: ASVSYEQY

V: TRBV19
length: 14
J: TRBJ2-1
CDR3: ASRVQGAGAYNEQF

V: TRBV5-5
length: 11
J: TRBJ2-7
CDR3: ASSRLADYEQY

V: TRBV7-9
length: 12
J: TRBJ2-1
CDR3: ASSPGSKPNEQF

V: TRBV10-2
length: 13
J: TRBJ2-5
CDR3: ASGTSGRGQETQY

V: TRBV29-1
length: 14
J: TRBJ2-3
CDR3: SVEGIPGQGTDTQY

V: TRBV30
length: 10
J: TRBJ1-1
CDR3: AWTGGTTEAF

V: TRBV10-2
length: 15
J: TRBJ2-7
CDR3: ASRQAGLAVMGYEQY

V: TRBV29-1
length: 9
J: TRBJ1-2
CDR3: SAQGGDGYT

V: TRBV2
length: 15
J: TRBJ2-3
CDR3: ARGTSGRGMGTDTQY

V: TRBV7-9
length: 11
J: TRBJ1-3
CDR3: ASSLGAGNTIY

V: TRBV9
length: 14
J: TRBJ1-1
CDR3: ASSVGMGTLNTEAF

V: TRBV29-1
length: 13
J: TRBJ2-1
CDR3: SVQRTGGGFNEQF

V: TRBV7-6
length: 6
J: TRBJ2-5
CDR3: ASSPLY

V: TRBV6-5
length: 13
J: TRBJ2-1
CDR3: ASSYETRSYNEQF

V: TRBV27
length: 13
J: TRBJ2-1
CDR3: ASRPYGENYNEQF

V: TRBV5-1
length: 11
J: TRBJ2-5
CDR3: ASSLRAFETQY

V: TRBV13
length: 12
J: TRBJ2-7
CDR3: ASTERVSSYEQY

V: TRBV30
length: 11
J: TRBJ1-6
CDR3: AWRGSHNSPLH

V: TRBV7-3
length: 13
J: TRBJ2-2
CDR3: ASSPGGAATGELF

V: TRBV7-9
length: 14
J: TRBJ1-4
CDR3: ASSNSNTATNEKLF

V: TRBV27
length: 14
J: TRBJ1-2
CDR3: ASSQGGQDLFYGYT

V: TRBV28
length: 13
J: TRBJ1-3
CDR3: ASSLLGSSGNTIY

V: TRBV4-2
length: 14
J: TRBJ2-1
CDR3: ASSQEGLAANNEQF

V: TRBV14
length: 15
J: TRBJ2-3
CDR3: ASSQDFRQTRTDTQY

V: TRBV6-5
length: 13
J: TRBJ1-3
CDR3: ASSLRDSSGNTIY

V: TRBV5-5
length: 12
J: TRBJ2-6
CDR3: ASSRDSGANVLT

V: TRBV4-3
length: 14
J: TRBJ2-1
CDR3: ASSQVASGSPGEQF

V: TRBV27
length: 13
J: TRBJ2-1
CDR3: ASISAGGPYNEQF

V: TRBV7-9
length: 13
J: TRBJ2-1
CDR3: ASSPTSAVYSEQF

V: TRBV10-3
length: 10
J: TRBJ2-1
CDR3: AISESVGTEF

V: TRBV5-1
length: 8
J: TRBJ2-3
CDR3: ARSTDTQY

V: TRBV29-1
length: 11
J: TRBJ2-7
CDR3: SVVETGAYEQY

V: TRBV28
length: 12
J: TRBJ2-1
CDR3: ASSFLGLAPEQF

V: TRBV7-8
length: 12
J: TRBJ2-1
CDR3: ASSFGGGRNEQF

V: TRBV4-1
length: 14
J: TRBJ1-3
CDR3: ASSQIGRNSGNTIY

V: TRBV6-5
length: 13
J: TRBJ1-4
CDR3: ASSYSGSWGEKLF

V: TRBV19
length: 11
J: TRBJ1-3
CDR3: ASSGSSGNTIY

V: TRBV13
length: 12
J: TRBJ2-3
CDR3: ASSFTTRDSRRY

V: TRBV4-1
length: 13
J: TRBJ2-7
CDR3: ASSQDQGVRREQY

V: TRBV11-2
length: 12
J: TRBJ2-1
CDR3: ASSSTSGSLEQF

V: TRBV2
length: 12
J: TRBJ2-3
CDR3: ASSTGTSTDTQY

V: TRBV4-1
length: 12
J: TRBJ1-2
CDR3: ASSPPHAHYGYT

V: TRBV10-3
length: 11
J: TRBJ1-2
CDR3: AISDSPAGGYT